The 17 T cell receptor beta chains presented below share a single source sample, sequenced in a study of blood T cell repertoires in COVID-19. Profiling relied on immunoSEQ multiplex PCR, and the TCRdb table lists in-frame clones only, not all of them. The sample yields about 150,000 clones, about 85% seen once. The sequencing sample was made of PBMCs or T cells enriched from blood (not recorded which). All receptors come from a woman aged 35 to 49 who had been exposed to COVID-19.

The chain carries TRBV7-2 and TRBJ2-3; 8 bases map to TRBD2. This CDR3 has 13 amino acids. Germline-derived CDR1 and CDR2 are SGHTA and FQGNSA. V lost 5 bases, J lost 10 bases, and 8 bases stayed unmatched. The CDR3 reads CASSNSGDPSQYF. CDR3 nucleotide sequence: TGTGCCAGCAGCAATAGCGGGGACCCGTCGCAGTATTTT. The complete variable domain, with remaining parts taken from reference TRBV7-2 and TRBJ2-3, reads GAGVSQSPSNKVTEKGKDVELRCDPISGHTALYWYRQSLGQGLEFLIYFQGNSAPDKSGLPSDRFSAERTGGSVSTLTIQRTQQEDSAVYLCASSNSGDPSQYFGPGTRLTVL.

The rearrangement joins TRBV6-5 to TRBJ1-1; D gene uncertain. V lost 2 bases and J lost 5, with 12 bases in between. Germline CDR1 is MNHEY and CDR2 is SVGAGI. There are 14 residues in the CDR3. The DNA of the CDR3 is TGTGCCAGCAGTTACGGTACACTGGAGACTGAAGCTTTCTTT. Its translation is CASSYGTLETEAFF.

The CDR3 loop is CASSRGYMNTEAFF. CDR3 DNA: TGTGCCAGCAGCCGGGGGTATATGAACACTGAAGCTTTCTTT. This chain connects TRBV11-2 to TRBJ1-1; D is perhaps TRBD1 (5 bases). The CDR3 has 14 amino acids. The germline V and J ends were trimmed by 5 bases and 0 bases, with 10 bases remaining between them. Germline V CDR1 and CDR2: SGHAT, FQNNGV.

V gene TRBV27 combines with J gene TRBJ1-2; 8 nucleotides match TRBD1. Trimming took 4 bases from V and 4 from J; bases not matched to a gene: 11. CDR1 is MNHEY, CDR2 SMNVEV, per germline (reference sequence). The CDR3 runs 16 residues. The CDR3: CASSWGQDHHPYGYTF. CDR3 coding DNA: TGTGCCAGCAGTTGGGGACAGGACCATCACCCCTATGGCTACACCTTC.

This clone is a singleton in its sample. The chain is built from TRBV7-8 and TRBJ1-5, with TRBD1 as a possible D gene (5 bases). There are 15 residues in the CDR3. The germline CDR1 and CDR2 sequences are SGHVS and FQNEAQ. V was clipped by 5 bases and J by 6 bases, with 17 bases between them. DNA of the CDR3: TGTGCCAGCAGCCCGCGGGACCTCTTGGGTCAGCCCCAGCATTTT. Translating it yields CASSPRDLLGQPQHF. The entire variable domain, with the rest obtained from reference TRBV7-8 and TRBJ1-5, is as follows: GAGVSQSPRYKVAKRGQDVALRCDPISGHVSLFWYQQALGQGPEFLTYFQNEAQLDKSGLPSDRFFAERPEGSVSTLKIQRTQQEDSAVYLCASSPRDLLGQPQHFGDGTRLSIL.

The chain uses TRBV7-8 and TRBJ2-7; 8 nucleotides agree with TRBD1. Per germline, CDR1 SGHVS and CDR2 FQNEAQ. The CDR3 contains 13 residues. V shed 5 bases, J shed 5 bases, and the junction held 5 bases outside the gene matches. The CDR3 region is CASSNRQGNEQYF. DNA for the CDR3: TGTGCCAGCAGCAATCGACAGGGGAACGAGCAGTACTTC.

The gene calls are TRBV29-1 and TRBJ1-5; the match to TRBD1 covers 9 bases. J was trimmed by 6 bases and V by 3 bases; bases with no gene match: 6. CDR1 and CDR2 from the germline V gene are SQVTM and ANQGSEA. The CDR3 length is 14 residues. The CDR3 spells CSVDGQGQGQPQHF. The DNA for the CDR3 is TGCAGCGTTGATGGACAGGGGCAGGGTCAGCCCCAGCATTTT.

The chain is built from TRBV9 and TRBJ1-6; TRBD1 agrees at 10 bases. Germline V gives CDR1 SGDLS, CDR2 YYNGEE. The CDR3 consists of 14 residues. V lost 2 bases to trimming and J lost 10 bases; unmatched junction nucleotides: 3. CDR3 coding DNA: TGTGCCAGCAGCGTCAGGGACAGGGGATCACCCCTCCACTTT. It specifies CASSVRDRGSPLHF.

The rearrangement uses TRBV27 and TRBJ2-1; possibly TRBD2 for D (6 bases). V dropped 8 bases and J dropped 8 bases, with 19 bases sitting between them. CDR1 MNHEY and CDR2 SMNVEV come from the germline V gene (reference sequence). The CDR3 totals 14 residues. In nucleotides, the CDR3 is TGTGCCAGCGGTGCTCGCGGGAAGTTGGATGAGCAGTTCTTC. It specifies CASGARGKLDEQFF.

This clone was observed once. This chain connects TRBV7-2 to TRBJ2-2; TRBD2 matches 9 bases. Germline V CDR1 and CDR2: SGHTA, FQGNSA. With V trimmed by 3 bases and J by 2 bases, 10 bases remained unmatched. The CDR3 length is 18 residues. CDR3 nucleotide sequence: TGTGCCAGCAGCTTGATCGTAGCGGGAGTATTTAACACCGGGGAGCTGTTTTTT. This translates into CASSLIVAGVFNTGELFF.

The genes are TRBV18 and TRBJ1-4; D perhaps matches TRBD1 (6 bases). Germline V gene data show CDR1 as KGHSH and CDR2 as LQKENI. The CDR3 runs to 15 residues. V lost 6 bases, J lost 1 base, and 12 bases lay in between. CDR3 residues: CASSHRQETNEKLFF. CDR3 DNA: TGTGCCAGCTCCCACCGACAGGAAACTAATGAAAAACTGTTTTTT.

This clone was seen just once. CDR3 residues: CASSYRPPLEETQYF. The CDR3 DNA reads TGTGCCAGCAGTTACCGGCCACCCCTGGAGGAGACCCAGTACTTC. The chain recombines TRBV6-5 with TRBJ2-5; D is unclear. Germline CDR1 reads MNHEY; CDR2 reads SVGAGI. Deletions cut 2 bases from V and 5 bases from J, with 15 bases between. The CDR3 is 15 amino acids.

The CDR3 protein is CATSSGGSPGTQYF. CDR3 in DNA: TGTGCCACCAGCAGCGGGGGGAGCCCTGGGACCCAGTACTTC. This chain joins TRBV24-1 and TRBJ2-5, with 9 bases that match TRBD2. Per germline, CDR1 KGHDR and CDR2 SFDVKD. The CDR3 spans 14 residues. The V segment lost 7 bases and the J segment 7 bases; nucleotides outside the gene matches: 9.

This sequence joins TRBV28 and TRBJ2-7; 8 bases are a match to TRBD1. The CDR3 length is 14 residues. Germline V lookup: CDR1 MDHEN, CDR2 SYDVKM. V dropped 5 bases and J dropped 7; count of bases not matched to a gene: 10. The CDR3 DNA sequence: TGTGCCAGCAGTCCACCGGACAGGGTGGGGGAGCAGTACTTC. Translation: CASSPPDRVGEQYF.

This chain links TRBV12-3 or TRBV12-4 with TRBJ1-1; 8 positions agree with TRBD1. The length of the CDR3 is 12 residues. Losses at the gene ends were 6 bases for V and 5 bases for J; bases not matched to a gene: 2. DNA for the CDR3: TGTGCCAGCAGAAGACAGGGGACTGAAGCTTTCTTT. Translating it yields CASRRQGTEAFF.

The chain is built from TRBV19 and TRBJ1-4; the D gene is possibly TRBD1 (6 bases). CDR3 length: 14 amino acids. Germline V gene sequence: CDR1 LNHDA, CDR2 SQIVND (reference sequence). Deletions cut 6 bases from V and 1 base from J, with 9 bases between. CDR3 residues: CASRTGGTNEKLFF. In DNA form, the CDR3 reads TGTGCCAGTAGGACAGGAGGAACTAATGAAAAACTGTTTTTT.

The rearrangement links TRBV2 to TRBJ2-1; TRBD2 agrees at 13 bases. This CDR3 has 15 residues. V shed 5 bases and J 5 bases; nucleotides not matched to a gene: 3. Germline CDR1 is SNHLY and CDR2 is FYNNEI. The CDR3: CASSSGTSGNNEQFF. The CDR3 region has the DNA TGTGCCAGCAGTAGCGGGACTAGCGGGAACAATGAGCAGTTCTTC.